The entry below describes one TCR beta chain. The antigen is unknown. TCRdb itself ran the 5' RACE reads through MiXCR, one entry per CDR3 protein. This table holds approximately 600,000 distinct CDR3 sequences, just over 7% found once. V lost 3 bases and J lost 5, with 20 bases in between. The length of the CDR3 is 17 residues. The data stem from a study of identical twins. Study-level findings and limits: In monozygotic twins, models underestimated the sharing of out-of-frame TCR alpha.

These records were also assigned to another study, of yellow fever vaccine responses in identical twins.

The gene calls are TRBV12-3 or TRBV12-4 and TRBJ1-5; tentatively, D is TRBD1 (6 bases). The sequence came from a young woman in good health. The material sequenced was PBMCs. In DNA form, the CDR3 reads TGTGCCAGCAGTTTGGGGAGAAACCTCCAGGGGTATCAGCCCCAGCATTTT. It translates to CASSLGRNLQGYQPQHF.